This TCR beta chain was captured by sequencing in a study of CD8+ T cells in alopecia areata. cDNA reverse transcribed from extracted RNA served as the sequencing template. Repertoires were generated with immunoSEQ multiplex PCR, while TCRdb's copy carries only in-frame clones and drops some. The repertoire consists of approximately 30,000 clones, with 62% occurring once and the leading ten covering more than 15%. As concerns this clone: As yet, its antigen is unknown.

Study-level findings and limits: Lesional scalp exceeded normal scalp in clonality, especially in alopecia totalis/universalis. Possibly as an HLA-related effect, TCR sharing across patients appeared less clear than in mice.

Germline CDR1 is SNHLY and CDR2 is FYNNEI. There are 14 residues in the CDR3. J gave up 2 bases and V 1 base, and 0 bases lay outside the gene matches. The source is a human donor with alopecia areata. The sample taken for sequencing was NKG2D-high CD8+ T cells sorted from blood. This rearrangement joins TRBV2 to TRBJ2-7; 9 bases agree with TRBD1. This CDR3 is CASSEGTGAYEQYF. CDR3 nucleotide sequence: TGTGCCAGCAGTGAAGGGACAGGGGCCTACGAGCAGTACTTC.